This TCR beta chain is from a study of cytomegalovirus exposure and HLA in healthy donors. For the study at large: Earlier work reported roughly 120 million unique TCR beta sequences from about 179 million T cells.

Trimming took 6 bases from V and 2 from J, leaving 17 bases between them. CDR1 and CDR2 (germline): MNHNS, SASEGT. There are 15 residues in the CDR3. General study points: TRBV6-2, TRBV6-3 and other indistinguishable V segments were excluded.

For this clone: The antigen remains undetermined.

The primer mix had 60 Vbeta and 13 Jbeta primers. Data came from immunoSEQ multiplex PCR; TCRdb stores just in-frame clones and leaves some out. Of over 110,000 clones listed, 70% to 80% are singletons. This sequence was found in a woman aged 18-29 years in good health and CMV-seropositive. The rearrangement links TRBV6-1 to TRBJ2-7, with D hard to call. Sequencing was carried out using PBMCs. CDR3 sequence: CASSTTAGYTYEQYF. CDR3 in DNA: TGTGCCAGCAGCACTACGGCCGGCTATACCTACGAGCAGTACTTC.